The next 9 T cell receptor beta chains were all read from a single sample in a study of OX40 agonist ivuxolimab in advanced cancers. Method: immunoSEQ multiplex PCR; TCRdb's copy keeps in-frame clones and lacks some. Seen here are over 35,000 clones, around 90% observed once, and the top ten hold 10% to 15%. Sample: CD4+ or CD8+ T cells sorted from blood, taken in a trial of the OX40 agonist ivuxolimab. The receptors come from an adult with an advanced solid tumor such as melanoma, head and neck, liver or kidney cancer.

This clone was seen a single time. The gene calls are TRBV19 and TRBJ1-1; no clear D gene. The CDR3 loop spans 12 amino acids. The V gene's germline CDR1 is LNHDA and CDR2 SQIVND (reference sequence). V lost 8 bases, J lost 3 bases, and 10 bases lay in between. The CDR3 nucleotides are TGTGCCAGTCGGCTTGGGGACACTGAAGCTTTCTTT. Its translation is CASRLGDTEAFF.

V and J are TRBV2 and TRBJ2-3; perhaps D is TRBD1 or TRBD2 (5 bases each). Trimming took off 9 bases at V and 4 bases at J, with 14 bases between the two ends. CDR3 length: 13 amino acids. CDR1 is SNHLY and CDR2 is FYNNEI in the germline V gene. CDR3 in DNA: TGTGCCAGACGTGGGGGAGAGGCAGATACGCAGTATTTT. It yields the protein CARRGGEADTQYF.

This chain connects TRBV7-3 to TRBJ2-5, with 7 bases identical to TRBD2. The CDR3 is 15 residues long. Germline CDR1 is SGHTA and CDR2 is FQGTGA. J was trimmed by 4 bases and V by 3 bases; bases with no gene match: 8. The CDR3 spells CASSLLSGGGETQYF. CDR3 coding DNA: TGTGCCAGCAGCTTGCTTTCGGGGGGAGGAGAGACCCAGTACTTC.

V is TRBV4-3 and J is TRBJ2-3; 9 bases are shared with TRBD2. The V and J ends lost 2 bases and 0 bases, in that order; junction bases with no gene match: 21. Per germline, CDR1 LGHNA and CDR2 YSLEER. The CDR3 covers 22 residues. CDR3 DNA: TGCGCCAGCAGCCAAAAGGGAGGGGCTAGCGGGGTGCAAATTTCTAGCACAGATACGCAGTATTTT. Its translation is CASSQKGGASGVQISSTDTQYF.

This clone is termed medium-sized (0.01 to 0.1%). The chain has TRBV5-4 and TRBJ2-7; D is tentatively TRBD1 or TRBD2 (6 bases each). Germline CDR1 reads SGHNT; CDR2 reads YYREEE (reference sequence). The CDR3 has 14 amino acids. Trimming shortened V by 2 bases and J by 2 bases, and 11 bases separated the two germline ends. The DNA for the CDR3 is TGTGCCAGCAGCTTTTATGGGGGGCCCTACGAGCAGTACTTC. Its protein product is CASSFYGGPYEQYF. The whole variable domain, filled in from reference TRBV5-4 and TRBJ2-7, reads ETGVTQSPTHLIKTRGQQVTLRCSSQSGHNTVSWYQQALGQGPQFIFQYYREEENGRGNFPPRFSGLQFPNYSSELNVNALELDDSALYLCASSFYGGPYEQYFGPGTRLTVT.

The chain is built from TRBV14 and TRBJ1-2; D unclear. V dropped 0 bases and J dropped 5 bases, with 16 bases sitting between them. The germline gives CDR1 SGHDN, CDR2 FVKESK. The CDR3 totals 16 residues. CDR3 sequence: CASSQDYSPGAYGYTF. The CDR3, as DNA: TGTGCCAGCAGCCAAGATTACAGTCCAGGAGCGTATGGCTACACCTTC.

The chain joins TRBV30 to TRBJ2-3; D is uncertain. Germline lookup yields CDR1 GTSNPN and CDR2 SVGIG (reference sequence). The CDR3 contains 12 residues. V dropped 2 bases and J dropped 2 bases, with 5 bases sitting between them. The CDR3 bases are TGTGCCTGGAGTCCTATCACAGATACGCAGTATTTT. Its protein product is CAWSPITDTQYF.

This clone was counted only a few times. The chain has TRBV11-2 and TRBJ2-1; tentative D call: TRBD1 (6 bases). CDR3 length: 11 residues. Germline loops: CDR1 SGHAT, CDR2 FQNNGV. This chain's CDR3 is CAGREGQKQFF. CDR3 sequence (DNA): TGTGCTGGTAGGGAAGGACAGAAGCAGTTCTTC. The entire variable domain, with the rest obtained from reference TRBV11-2 and TRBJ2-1, is as follows: EAGVAQSPRYKIIEKRQSVAFWCNPISGHATLYWYQQILGQGPKLLIQFQNNGVVDDSQLPKDRFSAERLKGVDSTLKIQPAKLEDSAVYLCAGREGQKQFFGPGTRLTVL.

The chain's CDR3 is CASSGNTGYEQYF. CDR3 sequence (DNA): TGTGCCAGCAGCGGAAATACAGGGTACGAGCAGTACTTC. The chain joins TRBV9 to TRBJ2-7, with D perhaps matching TRBD1 (6 bases). Germline-derived CDR1 and CDR2 are SGDLS and YYNGEE. The V and J ends lost 3 bases and 4 bases respectively, with 11 bases between them. This CDR3 region has 13 residues.